These T cell receptor delta chains were read from a single sample in a study of Vδ1+ human thymocytes. TCRdb redid the clone calls on the multiplex PCR reads with CATT. The table has tens of thousands of delta-chain clones, approximately 15% seen once. Material for sequencing was Vdelta1+ gamma-delta thymocytes from the thymus. The receptors come from a boy under two years old who had congenital heart surgery. Both conserved end residues are part of each CDR3. A D gene is named only where the DNA matches it firmly. Size tells how often a clone was seen (once, few, many) or the class of an expanded clone, and some rows leave it out.

V	D	size	J	DNA	CDR3
TRDV3	TRDD3	few	TRDJ1	TGTGCCTTTAGGATCCTCTTCCCTCCTGGGGATAAGGTTGGTGATAAACTCATCTTT	CAFRILFPPGDKVGDKLIF
TRDV1	TRDD2	few	TRDJ1	TGTGCTCTTGGGGACCCGCTTCCTACGTCCTGGGATGCCGGTAAACTCATCTTT	CALGDPLPTSWDAGKLIF
TRDV1	TRDD3	few	TRDJ2	TGTGCTCTTGGGGAAAAAGGGTCCGACTGGGGGCCCGCTTTGACAGCACAACTCTTCTTT	CALGEKGSDWGPALTAQLFF
TRDV1	.	once	TRDJ1	TGTGCTCTTGGGCCAAATACTCATCCTATCAATTGGACGAGGAGCACCGATAAACTCATCTTT	CALGPNTHPINWTRSTDKLIF
TRAV29/DV5	TRDD3	.	TRDJ1	TGTGCCGCGCCTTATCAACTGGGGGAATCGTACACCGATAAACTCATCTTT	CAAPYQLGESYTDKLIF
TRDV1	.	few	TRDJ1	TGTGCTCTTGGGGAGCCTTCCTACTGGGGGATACTCATCTTT	CALGEPSYWGILIF
TRDV1	TRDD3	.	TRDJ1	TGTGCTCTTGGGGAACTCCTTCTTCGACCTGGGGGATACTTCGATAAACTCATCTTT	CALGELLLRPGGYFDKLIF
TRDV1	.	.	TRDJ1	TGTGCTCTTGGGGTAGGCCTTCCCCCGTCCCTCTGGTACACCGATAAACTCATCTTT	CALGVGLPPSLWYTDKLIF
TRDV1	.	few	TRDJ1	TGTGCTCTTGGGGCCCCAGTCACCTTCCTACCGTCTTACTGGGGGATGTACACCGATAAACTCATCTTT	CALGAPVTFLPSYWGMYTDKLIF
TRDV3	.	.	TRDJ1	TGTGCCCATCCCCGTTCCCTTTCCCAAGGGGGGACCGATAAACTCATCTTT	CAHPRSLSQGGTDKLIF
TRDV1	.	.	TRDJ1	TGTGCTCTTGGGGAAAGGGGCCCTCCCGTAGGCACCGATAAACTCATCTTT	CALGERGPPVGTDKLIF
TRDV1	TRDD3	few	TRDJ1	TGTGCTCTTGGGGAACTGGAAGTGCGATTACTGGGGGATACGCGTTATACCGATAAACTCATCTTT	CALGELEVRLLGDTRYTDKLIF
TRDV1	.	.	TRDJ1	TGTGCTCTTGGGGAAGTCCCTACGTGGGGGGACGCTAAACTCATCTTT	CALGEVPTWGDAKLIF
TRDV1	TRDD3	.	TRDJ1	TGTGCTCTTGGGGAACTTCAGGCTATACGAAGCCTGGGGGATACGGGAGACGCCTCGTACACCGATAAACTCATCTTT	CALGELQAIRSLGDTGDASYTDKLIF
TRDV1	.	.	TRDJ1	TGTGCTCTTGGGGAACTGGTCGCTGACTCCTACTTGGGAACCCCTATCGGTAAACTCATCTTT	CALGELVADSYLGTPIGKLIF
TRDV1	TRDD3	.	TRDJ2	TGTGCTCTTGTACTGGGGGATCCTGCTTTGACGGCACAACTCTTCTTT	CALVLGDPALTAQLFF
TRDV1	TRDD3	few	TRDJ1	TGTGCTCTTGGGGAACTAATACTGGGGGAAAACACCGATAAACTCATCTTT	CALGELILGENTDKLIF
TRDV1	TRDD3	.	TRDJ1	TGTGCTCTTGGGGAAGACGTTACGGGGATACGGAGTACCGATAAACTCATCTTT	CALGEDVTGIRSTDKLIF
TRDV1	TRDD3	.	TRDJ1	TGTGCTCTTGGGGACCCGCTGGGGGAGAGATTCGATAAACTCATCTTT	CALGDPLGERFDKLIF
TRDV1	.	.	TRDJ1	TGTGCTCTTGGGGAACTTGCCCTTCAGGCGGTCACCGATAAACTCATCTTT	CALGELALQAVTDKLIF
TRDV1	TRDD2	few	TRDJ1	TGTGCTCTTGGGGACCCGCCGTTTCTACCTTCCTACGGCTGCCGGGCGTACACCGATAAACTCATCTTT	CALGDPPFLPSYGCRAYTDKLIF
TRDV1	TRDD2	once	TRDJ1	TGTGCTCTTGGGGTAATCTCTTCCTACAGATGGGGGGGGCGCTTCGGCGCCGATAAACTCATCTTT	CALGVISSYRWGGRFGADKLIF